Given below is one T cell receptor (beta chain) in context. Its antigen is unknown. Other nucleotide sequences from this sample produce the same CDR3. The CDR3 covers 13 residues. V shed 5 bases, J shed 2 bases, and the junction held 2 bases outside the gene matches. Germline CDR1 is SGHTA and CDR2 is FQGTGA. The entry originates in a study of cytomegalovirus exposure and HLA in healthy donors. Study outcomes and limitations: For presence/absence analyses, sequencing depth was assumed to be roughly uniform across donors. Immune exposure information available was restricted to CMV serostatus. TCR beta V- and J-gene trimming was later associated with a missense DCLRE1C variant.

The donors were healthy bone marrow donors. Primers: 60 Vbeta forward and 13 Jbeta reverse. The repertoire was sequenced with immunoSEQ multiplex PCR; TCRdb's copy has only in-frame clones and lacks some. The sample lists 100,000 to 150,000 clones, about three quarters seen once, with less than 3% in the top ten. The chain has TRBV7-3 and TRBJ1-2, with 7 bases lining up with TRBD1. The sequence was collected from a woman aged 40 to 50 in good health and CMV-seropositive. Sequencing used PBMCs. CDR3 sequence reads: CASSPDRNYGYTF. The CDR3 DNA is TGTGCCAGCAGCCCGGACAGGAACTATGGCTACACCTTC.